This T cell receptor beta chain was obtained from a study of early T cells in non-severe SARS-CoV-2 infection. For the study at large: The authors sequenced bulk RNA from unsorted whole blood, leaving chains unpaired.

Whole-study results and caveats: VDJdb-based annotation leaned toward anti-spike CD8 responses and missed private and CD4 specificities.

Unique molecular identifier tags were affixed to discrete cDNA molecules. TCRdb called the 5' RACE reads again in MiXCR, with one record for every CDR3 protein. The profile shows approximately 30,000 distinct CDR3 sequences, less than 7% of them singletons. The V end lost 1 base, the J end lost 6 bases, and 9 bases lay between the germline ends. Per germline, CDR1 SGHDN and CDR2 FVKESK. CDR3 length: 14 residues. With regard to this clonotype: What it recognizes is unknown.

The sample was whole blood. This TCR was recovered from an adult who was a healthcare worker with PCR-confirmed SARS-CoV-2 infection or an uninfected control (not recorded which). This chain joins TRBV14 and TRBJ2-2; unclear D gene. The CDR3 sequence is CASSQVTESGELFF. CDR3 bases: TGTGCCAGCAGCCAAGTAACAGAGTCCGGGGAGCTGTTTTTT.